Presented here are 9 T cell receptor beta chains from one specimen sequenced in a study of response to subunit inactivated influenza vaccine. TCRdb reanalysed the RT-PCR reads using MiXCR and keeps one entry per CDR3 protein. The table records about 800,000 distinct CDR3 sequences, 20% to 25% of them present only once. The source was PBMCs from blood, collected about 5 days after vaccination. The source of these receptors is a man aged 45-60 years who received an inactivated influenza vaccine.

The chain couples TRBV7-9 to TRBJ2-7, with 10 bases that match TRBD2. Unmatched junction bases numbered 12, after V lost 1 base and J lost 6 bases. Looked up from germline, CDR1 is SEHNR and CDR2 is FQNEAQ (reference sequence). The CDR3 runs to 17 residues. In nucleotides, the CDR3 is TGTGCCAGCAGCTTAGGGCTAGCGGGAGTTCAGTCTAGCGAGCAGTACTTC. Its translation is CASSLGLAGVQSSEQYF.

The chain couples TRBV11-2 to TRBJ2-3, with 7 positions matching TRBD2. The CDR3 extends over 14 amino acids. Unmatched junction bases numbered 11, after V lost 7 bases and J lost 7 bases. CDR1 is SGHAT and CDR2 is FQNNGV in the germline V gene. The CDR3 region has the DNA TGTGCCAGCATCCAAGGCGGGAGTCGTCATACGCAGTATTTT. Translated: CASIQGGSRHTQYF. Filled out from reference TRBV11-2 and TRBJ2-3, the complete variable domain reads EAGVAQSPRYKIIEKRQSVAFWCNPISGHATLYWYQQILGQGPKLLIQFQNNGVVDDSQLPKDRFSAERLKGVDSTLKIQPAKLEDSAVYLCASIQGGSRHTQYFGPGTRLTVL.

The chain uses TRBV7-7 and TRBJ2-5; 10 bases map to TRBD1. Germline-derived CDR1 and CDR2 are SSHAT and FNYEAQ (reference sequence). The trim removed 5 bases at V and 5 bases at J, leaving 8 bases unmatched. CDR3 length: 15 amino acids. For the CDR3, the DNA is TGTGCCAGCAGCCCGGGGACAGGGGTAGTGGAGACCCAGTACTTC. Protein sequence: CASSPGTGVVETQYF. The full variable domain, with the rest looked up from reference TRBV7-7 and TRBJ2-5, is GAGVSQSPRYKVTKRGQDVTLRCDPISSHATLYWYQQALGQGPEFLTYFNYEAQPDKSGLPSDRFSAERPEGSISTLTIQRTEQRDSAMYRCASSPGTGVVETQYFGPGTRLLVL.

This clonotype was seen at least ten times. The rearrangement joins TRBV5-6 to TRBJ2-7; D is possibly TRBD1 or TRBD2 (5 bases each). Trimming left V 3 bases short and J 0 bases short, with 16 bases between. The CDR3 consists of 16 residues. CDR1 SGHDT and CDR2 YYEEEE come from the germline V gene. The CDR3, as DNA: TGTGCCAGCAGCTATACGCAGGGAGTGTTCTCCTACGAGCAGTACTTC. It translates to CASSYTQGVFSYEQYF.

This clonotype has more than one count but fewer than ten. The chain has TRBV12-3 or TRBV12-4 and TRBJ2-4; D uncertain. V shed 3 bases and J shed 0 bases, with 9 bases lying between them. This CDR3 is built from 15 residues. CDR3 amino acids: CASSFLPRAKNIQYF. The CDR3, as DNA: TGTGCCAGCAGTTTTCTACCGAGAGCCAAAAACATTCAGTACTTC.

This clonotype was found a few times. This rearrangement joins TRBV4-3 to TRBJ2-1; the match to TRBD2 covers 9 bases. The CDR3 is 18 residues long. The ends lost 0 bases at V and 1 base at J; junction bases unmatched: 7. The germline gives CDR1 LGHNA, CDR2 YSLEER. Here the CDR3 DNA reads TGCGCCAGCAGCCAAGATCTTAGCGGGAGCTATTCCTACAATGAGCAGTTCTTC. Amino acids: CASSQDLSGSYSYNEQFF.

This clonotype was seen more than once but under ten times. The rearrangement uses TRBV20-1 and TRBJ2-7, with 9 bases that match TRBD1. With 0 bases clipped from V and 5 bases from J, the junction kept 2 bases outside the gene matches. Germline-derived CDR1 and CDR2 are DFQATT and SNEGSKA (reference sequence). The CDR3 has 13 amino acids. The CDR3 sequence is CSARENRGHEQYF. CDR3 DNA sequence: TGCAGTGCTAGAGAAAACAGGGGGCACGAGCAGTACTTC.

The CDR3 protein is CASSQASQGGELFF. DNA for the CDR3: TGCGCCAGCAGCCAAGCGAGCCAGGGCGGGGAGCTGTTTTTT. The V gene is TRBV4-1, the J gene TRBJ2-2, with D possibly matching TRBD1 (5 bases). The length of the CDR3 is 14 residues. Trimming stripped 1 base from V and 7 bases from J, with 10 bases between. Germline CDR1 MGHRA, CDR2 YSYEKL.

V gene TRBV6-1 combines with J gene TRBJ2-1; TRBD1 matches 9 bases. V lost 6 bases to trimming and J lost 10 bases; unmatched junction nucleotides: 13. Germline V gene data show CDR1 as MNHNS and CDR2 as SASEGT. The CDR3 totals 15 residues. The CDR3: CASSLEYRGPGEQFF. CDR3 nucleotide sequence: TGTGCCAGCAGCCTAGAATACAGGGGGCCAGGAGAGCAGTTCTTC.